This T cell receptor beta chain derives from a study of PD-1 blockade in classical Hodgkin lymphoma. The CDR3 is 16 residues long. After removal of 2 bases from V and 3 bases from J, the junction contained 9 bases not matched to a gene. Per the germline V gene, CDR1 is MNHEY and CDR2 is SMNVEV (reference sequence). Sample time point: cycle 4 day 1 (C4D1), after less than 7 weeks of nivolumab. Each patient experienced a relapse that followed autologous stem cell transplantation, and brentuximab vedotin exposure varied. Magnetic negative selection was used to purify CD4+ T cells from PBMCs that had been thawed. Sequenced by immunoSEQ multiplex PCR; TCRdb stores in-frame clones only, minus some. The table includes approximately 31,000 clones, about 88% detected once. A remark on this clone: Its antigen remains unidentified.

General study points: Relative to healthy donors, newly diagnosed patients reportedly had lower baseline TCR diversity, which was reported as lower still in relapsed/refractory patients. Complete responders matched newly diagnosed patients in baseline diversity. By C4D1 there was a significant rise in CD4+ TCR diversity but not in CD8+ TCR diversity.

The rearrangement uses TRBV27 and TRBJ2-7, with TRBD2 matching 8 bases. The TCR sequence derives from a human donor with classical Hodgkin lymphoma. The sequences come from CD4+ T cells from blood, collected before the fourth cycle of nivolumab. The CDR3 DNA follows: TGTGCCAGCAGTTTAGGGGGACTAGATAAGGGCTACGAGCAGTACTTC. Translated: CASSLGGLDKGYEQYF.